Listed below are T cell receptor beta chains from one sample, sequenced in a study of cytomegalovirus exposure and HLA in healthy donors. Assay: immunoSEQ multiplex PCR; the TCRdb copy retains only in-frame clones and omits some. This sample's table has some 130,000 clones. Sequenced material: PBMCs. The receptors derive from a man between 18 and 29 years old in good health and CMV-seronegative. The CDR3 runs from the conserved cysteine through the conserved F or W. Fields, in order: J gene, D gene, V gene, CDR3 DNA, CDR3 protein. The D gene is left open where the match is weak.

J: TRBJ1-2; D: NA; V: TRBV18; DNA: TGTGCCAGCTCACCAGACAGAGACTATGGCTACACCTTC; CDR3: CASSPDRDYGYTF
J: TRBJ1-1; D: NA; V: TRBV29-1; DNA: TGCAGCGTTGAAATAGGGAGAGGAGCTGAAGCTTTCTTT; CDR3: CSVEIGRGAEAFF
J: TRBJ2-7; D: TRBD1; V: TRBV7-2; DNA: TGTGCCAGCAGCGCCGGCGGGACAGGTCTTACCTACGAGCAGTACTTC; CDR3: CASSAGGTGLTYEQYF
J: TRBJ1-5; D: NA; V: TRBV6-6; DNA: TGTGCCACAAACTACGCGGGGGATCAGCCCCAGCATTTT; CDR3: CATNYAGDQPQHF
J: TRBJ2-5; D: TRBD1; V: TRBV12-5; DNA: TGTGCTAGTGGTACACACTCCCGGGTAGGGGGCCGAGGGGGCCAGTACTTC; CDR3: CASGTHSRVGGRGGQYF
J: TRBJ1-2; D: TRBD1; V: TRBV7-9; DNA: TGTGCCAGCAGCTCCGGAATAAAGACAGGGTCCGGCGGCTACACCTTC; CDR3: CASSSGIKTGSGGYTF
J: TRBJ2-7; D: TRBD1; V: TRBV9; DNA: TGTGCCAGCGCTCGACAGGGACCTCCCAACGAGCAGTACTTC; CDR3: CASARQGPPNEQYF
J: TRBJ1-6; D: NA; V: TRBV7-4; DNA: TGTGCCAGCAGCTTATGCCGGCCTGGGCGCAATTCACCCCTCCACTTT; CDR3: CASSLCRPGRNSPLHF
J: TRBJ1-3; D: TRBD1; V: TRBV13; DNA: TGTGCCAGCAGCGCCCCGGGACAGGCGTCGAAAAACACCATATATTTT; CDR3: CASSAPGQASKNTIYF
J: TRBJ1-1; D: NA; V: TRBV4-2; DNA: TGTGCCAGCAGCCAAGAGCAGTTGGTTGCTTTCTTT; CDR3: CASSQEQLVAFF
J: TRBJ2-6; D: NA; V: TRBV6-1; DNA: TGTGCCAGCAGTGAAAACAGCTCTGGGGCCAACGTCCTGACTTTC; CDR3: CASSENSSGANVLTF
J: TRBJ2-7; D: NA; V: TRBV5-1; DNA: TGCGCCAGCAGCCTTGAGGCGGCCAGGGCTTCCTACGAGCAGTACTTC; CDR3: CASSLEAARASYEQYF
J: TRBJ2-1; D: NA; V: TRBV2; DNA: TGTGCCAGCAGTGAACTGACTCACAATGAGCAGTTCTTC; CDR3: CASSELTHNEQFF
J: TRBJ2-2; D: NA; V: TRBV6-5; DNA: TGTGCCAGCAGTTCGCTTGGGGGGAGTACCGGGGAGCTGTTTTTT; CDR3: CASSSLGGSTGELFF
J: TRBJ2-2; D: NA; V: TRBV19; DNA: TGTGCCAGTAGTATAGACTATGGTGCAGGGGAGCTGTTTTTT; CDR3: CASSIDYGAGELFF
J: TRBJ2-7; D: NA; V: TRBV4-3; DNA: TGCGCCAGCAGCCGGATGACAAATTCCTACGAGCAGTACTTC; CDR3: CASSRMTNSYEQYF
J: TRBJ2-4; D: NA; V: TRBV6-5; DNA: TGTGCCAGCGGGGGGAGGGGACACAAAAACATTCAGTACTTC; CDR3: CASGGRGHKNIQYF
J: TRBJ1-2; D: NA; V: TRBV2; DNA: TGTGCCAGCAGAGATATGATCCTAGGTGGTTATGGCTACACCTTC; CDR3: CASRDMILGGYGYTF
J: TRBJ2-1; D: TRBD2; V: TRBV28; DNA: TGTGCCAGCAGTCTTACCGGGACTAGCGGATACAATGAGCAGTTCTTC; CDR3: CASSLTGTSGYNEQFF
J: TRBJ1-4; D: NA; V: TRBV29-1; DNA: TGCAGCGTGTTCGACTATGCGGATGAAAAACTGTTTTTT; CDR3: CSVFDYADEKLFF
J: TRBJ1-5; D: TRBD1; V: TRBV19; DNA: TGTGCCAGTAGTGGACGGACAGGGCCCGGCCATTTT; CDR3: CASSGRTGPGHF